This T cell receptor (beta chain) was sequenced in a study of blood T cell repertoires in COVID-19. The overall study: The samples span acute and convalescent COVID-19 from the United States, Italy and Spain. Sources were T cells, B-cell-depleted T cells, or PBMCs; the material itself was cDNA or gDNA.

Authors' methods: Reference gene primer amplification in the assay estimated nucleated cell counts. The method was immunoSEQ multiplex PCR; TCRdb's version includes in-frame clones alone and lacks a portion of them. For V, J and clone size, that table is used; D and trimming come from the DNA. The repertoire holds around 250,000 clones, with approximately 84% as singletons. The CDR3 has 14 amino acids. The germline V and J ends were trimmed by 1 base and 8 bases, with 14 bases remaining between them. CDR1 is SEHNR and CDR2 is FQNEAQ in the germline V gene (reference sequence). The sequencing input was peripheral blood. The clonotype originates from a human donor in a cohort sampled during active COVID-19. The chain is built from TRBV7-9 and TRBJ1-2, with D possibly matching TRBD1 (5 bases). CDR3 amino acids: CASSLERGASGYTF. Here the CDR3 DNA reads TGTGCCAGCAGCTTAGAAAGGGGCGCGAGCGGCTACACCTTC. Using reference TRBV7-9 and TRBJ1-2 for the parts outside the CDR3, the full variable domain is DTGVSQNPRHKITKRGQNVTFRCDPISEHNRLYWYRQTLGQGPEFLTYFQNEAQLEKSRLLSDRFSAERPKGSFSTLEIQRTEQGDSAMYLCASSLERGASGYTFGSGTRLTVV.